This T cell receptor (beta chain) was sequenced in a study of CD8 T cells in ankylosing spondylitis. This clonotype came up a few times. What it binds is unknown. The junction had 5 bases not matched to a gene; V was cut back by 0 bases and J by 6 bases. Germline lookup yields CDR1 SGHDT and CDR2 YYEEEE. The CDR3 contains 14 residues. Quantitative barcoded 5'-RACE was used to prepare TCR beta libraries. TCRdb redid the calling of the 5' RACE reads with MiXCR, one entry per CDR3 protein. In the table there are just over 150,000 distinct CDR3 sequences, 18% of which are singletons. Findings of the study overall: The authors found the disease-linked clones to be CD8+ and relatively rare in peripheral blood. A number of the motif variants had already been described in reactive arthritis synovial fluid and blood. What appeared characteristic of ankylosing spondylitis blood was a TCR beta motif of fewer than ten highly homologous variants.

This chain joins TRBV5-6 and TRBJ2-7; 8 positions agree with TRBD2. The source material was blood, either unsorted or a sorted T cell fraction (not recorded which). This receptor was taken from a male donor with ankylosing spondylitis or in good health (not recorded which). CDR3 nucleotides: TGTGCCAGCAGCTTGGCGATTAGCGGGACCGAGCAGTACTTC. As protein: CASSLAISGTEQYF.